A single sample gave rise to the 26 T cell receptor beta chains below, sequenced in a study of shared clonotypes between healthy human individuals. Assay used: immunoSEQ multiplex PCR; TCRdb lists only in-frame clones, some missing. The sample comprises about 2.4 million clones, over 85% of which are singletons, and approximately 0.35% rests with the top ten. Source material: naive CD4+ T cells from PBMCs. Subset defined: CD45RA+ positively selected. The receptors originated from a man younger than 35 in good health. Some clones in this sample may be carry-over from other donors' samples.

The chain is built from TRBV7-2 and TRBJ2-6; D is possibly TRBD1 (5 bases). The CDR3 runs to 17 residues. CDR1 and CDR2 from the germline V gene are SGHTA and FQGNSA. V was pared by 5 bases and J by 0 bases, with 14 bases between. CDR3 coding DNA: TGTGCCAGCAGCAGCCGGACAAGGGACTCTGGGGCCAACGTCCTGACTTTC. Translating it yields CASSSRTRDSGANVLTF.

The rearrangement links TRBV9 to TRBJ2-7; 7 bases fit TRBD2. Trimming took 0 bases from V and 2 from J; bases not matched to a gene: 5. The CDR3 runs 15 residues. The V gene's germline CDR1 is SGDLS and CDR2 YYNGEE. The CDR3 spells CASSVDGRGAYEQYF. CDR3 sequence (DNA): TGTGCCAGCAGCGTAGATGGGAGGGGCGCCTACGAGCAGTACTTC.

This chain links TRBV7-9 with TRBJ2-2; 7 bases fit TRBD2. The germline gives CDR1 SEHNR, CDR2 FQNEAQ (reference sequence). The J segment lost 4 bases and the V segment lost 2 bases, leaving 4 bases of the junction unmatched. This CDR3 spans 15 amino acids. The CDR3 loop reads CASSLTSAGTGELFF. For the CDR3, the DNA is TGTGCCAGCAGCTTAACTAGCGCCGGCACCGGGGAGCTGTTTTTT.

A word on this clone: Other DNA variants within this sample encode the same CDR3. This chain links TRBV7-2 with TRBJ1-2, with D possibly TRBD1 on 5 matching bases. The CDR3 is 14 residues long. The V end was cut by 0 bases, the J end by 3 bases, with 8 bases between. CDR1 SGHTA and CDR2 FQGNSA come from the germline V gene. In nucleotides, the CDR3 is TGTGCCAGCAGCTTAGCGGGGGGAGACTATGGCTACACCTTC. It is translated as CASSLAGGDYGYTF.

The genes are TRBV6-5 and TRBJ1-1, with a weak D call TRBD1 (6 bases). The germline V and J ends were trimmed by 7 bases and 5 bases, with 20 bases remaining between them. This CDR3 is 15 amino acids long. Germline V CDR1 and CDR2: MNHEY, SVGAGI. The CDR3 reads CASMRMGAPSTEAFF. CDR3 coding DNA: TGTGCCAGCATGAGAATGGGGGCCCCTAGTACTGAAGCTTTCTTT.

J is TRBJ2-7 and V is TRBV4-1, with a weak D call TRBD2 (6 bases). From germline, CDR1 is MGHRA and CDR2 YSYEKL. The CDR3 contains 15 residues. The V end was cut by 4 bases, the J end by 0 bases, with 13 bases between. The CDR3 protein is CASSRGPGGSYEQYF. CDR3 DNA sequence: TGCGCCAGCAGCCGAGGACCCGGGGGCTCCTACGAGCAGTACTTC.

The rearrangement joins TRBV7-6 to TRBJ2-3; TRBD2 matches 9 bases. The CDR3 covers 15 residues. The V gene end was trimmed by 4 bases and the J gene end by 5 bases; junction bases not matched to a gene: 7. CDR1 is SGHVS and CDR2 is FNYEAQ in the germline V gene. CDR3 in amino acids: CASSYYSGSQDTQYF. CDR3 DNA sequence: TGTGCCAGCAGCTATTATAGCGGGAGTCAAGATACGCAGTATTTT.

CDR3 DNA: TGTGCCAGCAGCTTGGACCAAAGCGGGAGGGGGTTGTCCTACAATGAGCAGTTCTTC. Translated: CASSLDQSGRGLSYNEQFF. The rearrangement joins TRBV5-4 to TRBJ2-1, with 10 bases identical to TRBD2. CDR1 is SGHNT, CDR2 YYREEE, per germline (reference sequence). V lost 0 bases and J lost 1; bases outside the gene matches: 10. The CDR3 totals 19 residues.

The chain carries TRBV5-1 and TRBJ2-4; no firm D call. The CDR3 extends over 16 amino acids. With 4 bases removed from V and 4 bases from J, the gap between germline ends came to 18 bases. Germline V gene data show CDR1 as SGHRS and CDR2 as YFSETQ. CDR3 in amino acids: CASSAANPGLKNIQYF. CDR3 coding DNA: TGCGCCAGCAGCGCGGCGAACCCTGGGTTAAAAAACATTCAGTACTTC.

The J gene is TRBJ1-4, the V gene TRBV7-9, with 7 nucleotides matching TRBD1. Germline CDR1 reads SEHNR; CDR2 reads FQNEAQ (reference sequence). The trim removed 4 bases at V and 4 bases at J, leaving 6 bases unmatched. This CDR3 has 15 amino acids. The CDR3 protein is CASSSWTGFNEKLFF. Written as DNA, the CDR3 is TGTGCCAGCAGCTCGTGGACAGGATTTAATGAAAAACTGTTTTTT.

The chain has TRBV19 and TRBJ2-1; possibly TRBD1 or TRBD2 for D (6 bases each). There are 13 residues in the CDR3. V lost 6 bases to trimming and J lost 12 bases, with 18 bases between them. CDR1 is LNHDA and CDR2 is SQIVND in the germline V gene (reference sequence). In DNA, the CDR3 is TGTGCCAGTAGATCGGGGGCGGCTAGCCTGCAGTTCTTC. Translated, it gives CASRSGAASLQFF.

The J gene is TRBJ1-4, the V gene TRBV28, with D tentatively TRBD1 (5 bases). V lost 2 bases and J lost 5, with 9 bases in between. This CDR3 is built from 14 residues. The germline CDR1 and CDR2 sequences are MDHEN and SYDVKM. The CDR3 here is CASSLKWGNEKLFF. For the CDR3, the DNA is TGTGCCAGCAGTTTAAAGTGGGGGAATGAAAAACTGTTTTTT.

This sequence joins TRBV20-1 and TRBJ2-7, with D maybe TRBD1 (6 bases). V was cut by 6 bases and J by 6 bases, with 12 bases left in between. Germline V CDR1 and CDR2: DFQATT, SNEGSKA (reference sequence). CDR3 length equals 11 residues. In nucleotides, the CDR3 is TGCAGTGCCGAACAGGGCCGCGAGCAGTACTTC. It specifies CSAEQGREQYF.

This chain uses TRBV4-1 with TRBJ2-1; D possibly corresponds to TRBD1 (7 bases). Trimming took 4 bases from V and 4 from J, leaving 20 bases between them. The CDR3 contains 17 residues. Germline values: CDR1 MGHRA, CDR2 YSYEKL. CDR3 sequence reads: CASSLGTARGGYNEQFF. The DNA for the CDR3 is TGCGCCAGCAGCCTAGGGACAGCCCGTGGAGGGTACAATGAGCAGTTCTTC.

The chain is built from TRBV2 and TRBJ2-5; D is undetermined. CDR1 is SNHLY, CDR2 FYNNEI, per germline. V shed 5 bases and J shed 11 bases, with 18 bases lying between them. The CDR3 spans 13 residues. This CDR3 reads CASSLSGVAPQYF. The CDR3 nucleotides read TGTGCCAGCAGTCTCAGTGGGGTCGCACCGCAGTACTTC.

This chain links TRBV5-6 with TRBJ2-5, with 15 positions matching TRBD2. The CDR3 contains 17 residues. With V trimmed by 1 base and J by 5 bases, 6 bases remained unmatched. The germline CDR1 and CDR2 sequences are SGHDT and YYEEEE. The CDR3 spells CASSLQRTSGRAETQYF. Here the CDR3 DNA reads TGTGCCAGCAGCTTGCAAAGGACTAGCGGGAGGGCCGAGACCCAGTACTTC.

This chain connects TRBV2 to TRBJ1-5; D ambiguous. V lost 8 bases to trimming and J lost 0 bases, with 17 bases between them. CDR3 size: 16 residues. Germline V gene lookup returns CDR1 SNHLY and CDR2 FYNNEI. The CDR3 coding sequence is TGTGCCAGCCGCGGCCCACAGAGACATAGCAATCAGCCCCAGCATTTT. As protein: CASRGPQRHSNQPQHF.

This clone was seen a handful of times. The sample holds other DNA sequences that translate to the same CDR3. This chain uses TRBV18 with TRBJ1-1; D unclear. CDR3 length equals 11 residues. Germline CDR1 and CDR2: KGHSH and LQKENI. Trimming cost V 3 bases and J 5 bases, with 4 bases left between them. The CDR3 bases are TGTGCCAGCTCACCGGGGACTGAAGCTTTCTTT. Translation gives CASSPGTEAFF.

The V call is TRBV28, the J call TRBJ1-4; D is ambiguous. Germline V lookup: CDR1 MDHEN, CDR2 SYDVKM. The germline V and J ends were trimmed by 2 bases and 13 bases, with 20 bases remaining between them. This CDR3 has 15 amino acids. CDR3: CASSLIWGTPQGLFF. CDR3 nucleotides: TGTGCCAGCAGTTTAATTTGGGGAACCCCCCAAGGACTGTTTTTT.

The genes are TRBV12-5 and TRBJ2-3; D uncertain. This CDR3 spans 12 amino acids. Germline V lookup: CDR1 LGHNT, CDR2 FRNRAP. V was trimmed by 7 bases and J by 7 bases, leaving 12 bases between them. In nucleotides, the CDR3 is TGTGCTAGTGTTGGGGTAGCAAATACGCAGTATTTT. Amino acid sequence: CASVGVANTQYF. The variable domain in full, completed from reference TRBV12-5 and TRBJ2-3, reads DARVTQTPRHKVTEMGQEVTMRCQPILGHNTVFWYRQTMMQGLELLAYFRNRAPLDDSGMPKDRFSAEMPDATLATLKIQPSEPRDSAVYFCASVGVANTQYFGPGTRLTVL.

This clone was observed a single time. V usage is TRBV5-1 and J usage is TRBJ2-7, with 10 bases identical to TRBD2. The V gene's germline CDR1 is SGHRS and CDR2 YFSETQ. Trimming at V came to 5 bases and at J to 2 bases, leaving 7 bases not matched to a gene. The CDR3 spans 15 residues. The CDR3 DNA is TGCGCCAGCAGTCCTACTAGCGGGGAGGCCTACGAGCAGTACTTC. The encoded protein is CASSPTSGEAYEQYF.

As to this clone: The sample carries other DNA sequences with the same CDR3. The rearrangement uses TRBV7-3 and TRBJ1-3; 9 bases map to TRBD1. In germline, CDR1 is SGHTA, CDR2 FQGTGA. This CDR3 region has 14 residues. V lost 5 bases to trimming and J lost 5 bases; unmatched junction nucleotides: 4. In DNA, the CDR3 is TGTGCCAGCAGCCTTACAGGGGGCAGAAACACCATATATTTT. It specifies CASSLTGGRNTIYF.

The gene calls are TRBV6-4 and TRBJ2-3; 11 nucleotides align to TRBD2. This CDR3 is 16 amino acids long. CDR1 and CDR2 (germline): MRHNA, SNTAGT. Losses at the gene ends were 6 bases for V and 1 base for J; bases not matched to a gene: 6. The DNA of the CDR3 is TGTGCCAGCAGCCTTCTAGCGGGAGGAGGCACAGATACGCAGTATTTT. It encodes CASSLLAGGGTDTQYF.

The rearrangement uses TRBV6-6 and TRBJ2-2; D ambiguous. CDR3 length: 14 amino acids. Trimming stripped 0 bases from V and 4 bases from J, with 6 bases between. The germline gives CDR1 MNHNY, CDR2 SVGAGI (reference sequence). The CDR3 coding sequence is TGTGCCAGCAGTTACTCCCCCTTCACCGGGGAGCTGTTTTTT. Translated: CASSYSPFTGELFF.

The chain uses TRBV16 and TRBJ1-3; a weak D match, TRBD1 (5 bases). Trimming removed 3 bases at V and 5 bases at J, with 11 bases between. Germline assignment: CDR1 KGHSY and CDR2 FQNENV. The CDR3 runs 14 residues. The DNA for the CDR3 is TGTGCCAGCAGCCATCAGACAGCGCGAAACACCATATATTTT. This sequence encodes CASSHQTARNTIYF.

The chain carries TRBV16 and TRBJ2-1; maybe TRBD1 (5 bases). This CDR3 region has 14 residues. V was pared by 0 bases and J by 6 bases, with 9 bases between. Germline values: CDR1 KGHSY, CDR2 FQNENV. Here the CDR3 reads CASSQSGVGNEQFF. The CDR3 DNA sequence: TGTGCCAGCAGCCAATCAGGGGTCGGCAATGAGCAGTTCTTC.